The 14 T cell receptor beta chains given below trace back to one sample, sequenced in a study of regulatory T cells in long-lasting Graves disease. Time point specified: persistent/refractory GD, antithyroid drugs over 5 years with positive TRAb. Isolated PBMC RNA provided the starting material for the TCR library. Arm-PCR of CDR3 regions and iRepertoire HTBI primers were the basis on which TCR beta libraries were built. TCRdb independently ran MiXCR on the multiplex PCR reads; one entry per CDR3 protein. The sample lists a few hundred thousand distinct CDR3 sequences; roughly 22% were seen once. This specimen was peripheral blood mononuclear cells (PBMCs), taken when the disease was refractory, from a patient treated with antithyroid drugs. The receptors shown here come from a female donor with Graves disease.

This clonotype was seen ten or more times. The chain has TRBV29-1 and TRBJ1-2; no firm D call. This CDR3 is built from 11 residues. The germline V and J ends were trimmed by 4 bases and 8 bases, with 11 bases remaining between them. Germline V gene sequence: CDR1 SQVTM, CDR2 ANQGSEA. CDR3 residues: CSVVSGNGYTF. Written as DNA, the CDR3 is TGCAGCGTTGTGTCGGGGAACGGCTACACCTTC.

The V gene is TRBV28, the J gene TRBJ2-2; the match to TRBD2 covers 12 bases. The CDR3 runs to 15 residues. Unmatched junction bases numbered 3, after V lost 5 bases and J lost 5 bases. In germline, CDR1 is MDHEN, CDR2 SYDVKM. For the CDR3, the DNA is TGTGCCAGCAGTGCCGGGACTAGCGGGACCGGGGAGCTGTTTTTT. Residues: CASSAGTSGTGELFF.

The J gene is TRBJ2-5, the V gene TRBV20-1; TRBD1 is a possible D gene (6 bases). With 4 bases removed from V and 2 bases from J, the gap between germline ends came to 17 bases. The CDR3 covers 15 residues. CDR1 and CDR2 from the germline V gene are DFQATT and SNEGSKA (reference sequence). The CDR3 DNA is TGCAGTGCTACAAAACTAGGGGGAAGACAAGAGACCCAGTACTTC. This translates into CSATKLGGRQETQYF.

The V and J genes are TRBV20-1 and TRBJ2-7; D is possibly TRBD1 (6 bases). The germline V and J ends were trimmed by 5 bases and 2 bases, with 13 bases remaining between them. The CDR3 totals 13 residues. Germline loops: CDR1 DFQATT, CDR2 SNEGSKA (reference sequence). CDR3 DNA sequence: TGCAGTGCTTTGTCAGGGGAACCCTACGAGCAGTACTTC. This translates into CSALSGEPYEQYF.

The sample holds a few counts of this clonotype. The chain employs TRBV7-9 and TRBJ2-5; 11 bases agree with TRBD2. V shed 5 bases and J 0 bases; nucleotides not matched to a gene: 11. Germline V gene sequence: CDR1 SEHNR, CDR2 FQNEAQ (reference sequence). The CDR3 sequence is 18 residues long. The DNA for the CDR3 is TGTGCCAGCAGCCCGCCCCCCAGACTAGCGGGGTACCAAGAGACCCAGTACTTC. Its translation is CASSPPPRLAGYQETQYF.

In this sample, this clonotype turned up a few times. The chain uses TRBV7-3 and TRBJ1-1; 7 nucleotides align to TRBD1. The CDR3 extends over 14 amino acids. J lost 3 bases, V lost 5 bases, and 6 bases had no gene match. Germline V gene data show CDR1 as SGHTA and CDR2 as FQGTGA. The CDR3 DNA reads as TGTGCCAGCAGCGTATACAGGGGTGACACTGAAGCTTTCTTT. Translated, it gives CASSVYRGDTEAFF.

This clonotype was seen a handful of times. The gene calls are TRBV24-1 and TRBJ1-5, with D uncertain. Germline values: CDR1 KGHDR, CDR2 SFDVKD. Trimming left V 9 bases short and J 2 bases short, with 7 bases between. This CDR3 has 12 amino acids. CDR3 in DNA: TGTGCCACCCAAAGGGGCAATCAGCCCCAGCATTTT. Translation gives CATQRGNQPQHF.

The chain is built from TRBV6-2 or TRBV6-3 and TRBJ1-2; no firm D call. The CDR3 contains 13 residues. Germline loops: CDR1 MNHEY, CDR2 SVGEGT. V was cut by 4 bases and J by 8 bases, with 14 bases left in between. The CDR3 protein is CASSSPGQKGYTF. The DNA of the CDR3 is TGTGCCAGCAGTTCCCCTGGTCAGAAGGGCTACACCTTC.

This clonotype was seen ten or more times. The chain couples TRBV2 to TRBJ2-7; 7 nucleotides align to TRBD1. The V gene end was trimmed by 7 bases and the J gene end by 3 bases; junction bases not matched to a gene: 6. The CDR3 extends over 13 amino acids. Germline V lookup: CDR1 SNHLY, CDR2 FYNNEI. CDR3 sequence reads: CASTQGEGYEQYF. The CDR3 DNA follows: TGTGCCAGCACTCAGGGGGAAGGCTACGAGCAGTACTTC.

The DNA of the CDR3 is TGTGCCAGCAGGCCTATCCGGACAGGGGCCTTGGACTATGGCTACACCTTC. Translating it yields CASRPIRTGALDYGYTF. This chain joins TRBV7-9 and TRBJ1-2, with 9 bases identical to TRBD1. Germline V lookup: CDR1 SEHNR, CDR2 FQNEAQ (reference sequence). With V trimmed by 6 bases and J by 3 bases, 14 bases remained unmatched. The CDR3 is made up of 17 amino acids.

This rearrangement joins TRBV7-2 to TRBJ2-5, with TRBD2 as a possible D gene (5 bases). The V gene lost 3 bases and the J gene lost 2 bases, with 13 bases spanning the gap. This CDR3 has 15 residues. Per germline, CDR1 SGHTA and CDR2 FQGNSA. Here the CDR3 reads CASSLGLARQETQYF. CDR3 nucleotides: TGTGCCAGCAGCTTGGGCCTAGCCCGTCAAGAGACCCAGTACTTC.

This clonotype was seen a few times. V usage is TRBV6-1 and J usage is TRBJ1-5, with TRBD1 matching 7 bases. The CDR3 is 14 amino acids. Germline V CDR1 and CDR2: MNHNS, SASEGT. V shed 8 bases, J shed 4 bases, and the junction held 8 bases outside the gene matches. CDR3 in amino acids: CASAPGQKNQPQHF. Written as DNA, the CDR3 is TGTGCCAGCGCCCCGGGACAGAAAAATCAGCCCCAGCATTTT.

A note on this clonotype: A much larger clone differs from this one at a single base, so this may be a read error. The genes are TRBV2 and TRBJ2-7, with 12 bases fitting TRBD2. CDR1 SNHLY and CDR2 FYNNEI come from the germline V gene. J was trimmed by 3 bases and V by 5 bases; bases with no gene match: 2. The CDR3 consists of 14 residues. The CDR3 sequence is CASSWTSGNYEQYF. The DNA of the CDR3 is TGTGCCAGCAGTTGGACTAGCGGGAACTACGAGCAGTACTTC.

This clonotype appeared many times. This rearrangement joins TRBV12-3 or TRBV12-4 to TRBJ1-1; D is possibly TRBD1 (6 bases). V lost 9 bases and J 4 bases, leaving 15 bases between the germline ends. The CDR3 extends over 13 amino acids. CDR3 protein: CASRIGGSTEAFF. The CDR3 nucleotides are TGTGCCAGTCGTATAGGGGGGTCCACTGAAGCTTTCTTT.